The 24 T cell receptor beta chains in this list originate from one sample, sequenced in a study of blood T cell repertoires in COVID-19. Data came from immunoSEQ multiplex PCR; TCRdb stores just in-frame clones and leaves some out. Of about 210,000 clones listed, around four fifths are singletons. The sequencing input was peripheral blood. Receptors were obtained from a woman in her 50s with acute or convalescent COVID-19.

Here the CDR3 reads CASSSGQGGYTF. The CDR3, as DNA: TGTGCCAGCAGCTCGGGACAGGGTGGCTACACCTTC. The chain couples TRBV27 to TRBJ1-2, with 9 bases identical to TRBD1. Per germline, CDR1 MNHEY and CDR2 SMNVEV (reference sequence). The V segment lost 6 bases and the J segment 7 bases; nucleotides outside the gene matches: 3. The CDR3 totals 12 residues.

J is TRBJ2-5 and V is TRBV9; the D gene is possibly TRBD2 (6 bases). There are 16 residues in the CDR3. The germline gives CDR1 SGDLS, CDR2 YYNGEE. The V gene lost 3 bases and the J gene lost 2 bases, with 17 bases spanning the gap. The CDR3 is CASSAGTHNLQETQYF. Written as DNA, the CDR3 is TGTGCCAGCAGCGCCGGGACTCACAATCTACAAGAGACCCAGTACTTC.

The gene calls are TRBV5-8 and TRBJ1-1; 7 nucleotides agree with TRBD1. CDR3 length equals 15 residues. After removal of 4 bases from V and 1 base from J, the junction contained 7 bases not matched to a gene. Germline V CDR1 and CDR2: SGHTS, YDEGEE. The CDR3 DNA is TGTGCCAGCAGCCGAACTCGACAGGGGAACACTGAAGCTTTCTTT. This codes for CASSRTRQGNTEAFF.

This clone came up a few times. The chain recombines TRBV9 with TRBJ2-7, with D possibly matching TRBD1 (6 bases). Germline V lookup: CDR1 SGDLS, CDR2 YYNGEE. This CDR3 contains 14 residues. V was clipped by 3 bases and J by 6 bases, with 16 bases between them. In DNA form, the CDR3 reads TGTGCCAGCAGCGCCGGGGACACAGGAGGCGAGCAGTACTTC. This sequence encodes CASSAGDTGGEQYF.

The chain couples TRBV7-9 to TRBJ2-5; the D gene is possibly TRBD2 (6 bases). The V gene lost 1 base and the J gene lost 7 bases, with 16 bases spanning the gap. CDR1 is SEHNR and CDR2 is FQNEAQ in the germline V gene (reference sequence). CDR3 length: 15 amino acids. The DNA for the CDR3 is TGTGCCAGCAGCTTAGGGGTGGGGGGACCTGGGACCCAGTACTTC. It encodes CASSLGVGGPGTQYF.

V gene TRBV9 combines with J gene TRBJ2-5; the match to TRBD2 covers 7 bases. The CDR3 length is 15 residues. V was pared by 0 bases and J by 5 bases, with 7 bases of the junction left unmatched. Germline loops: CDR1 SGDLS, CDR2 YYNGEE. The CDR3 spells CASSVEGLRGETQYF. The CDR3 coding sequence is TGTGCCAGCAGCGTAGAGGGCTTGCGGGGGGAGACCCAGTACTTC. Variable domain in full (rest from reference TRBV9 and TRBJ2-5): DSGVTQTPKHLITATGQRVTLRCSPRSGDLSVYWYQQSLDQGLQFLIQYYNGEERAKGNILERFSAQQFPDLHSELNLSSLELGDSALYFCASSVEGLRGETQYFGPGTRLLVL.

V usage is TRBV3-1 (or the pseudogene TRBV3-2) and J usage is TRBJ2-5; D is possibly TRBD2 (7 bases). CDR1 and CDR2 from the germline V gene are LGHDT and YNNKEL (reference sequence). This CDR3 has 15 residues. Trimming pared 4 bases from V and 2 bases from J, leaving 14 bases between. As DNA, the CDR3 is TGTGCCAGCAGCCCCTGGGGGGGCAGACAAGAGACCCAGTACTTC. Its protein is CASSPWGGRQETQYF.

In DNA, the CDR3 is TGTGCCAGCGGACAGGGCCCCCCAACTAATGAAAAACTGTTTTTT. Protein sequence: CASGQGPPTNEKLFF. The V call is TRBV19, the J call TRBJ1-4, with 8 bases identical to TRBD1. This CDR3 is 15 amino acids long. J gave up 0 bases and V 9 bases, and 6 bases lay outside the gene matches. Germline V gives CDR1 LNHDA, CDR2 SQIVND (reference sequence).

This chain links TRBV18 with TRBJ2-3; 8 nucleotides agree with TRBD1. Germline V gene lookup returns CDR1 KGHSH and CDR2 LQKENI. CDR3 length equals 15 residues. J gave up 2 bases and V 7 bases, and 8 bases lay outside the gene matches. CDR3 bases: TGTGCCAGCTACCTACAGGGGGAACTCACAGATACGCAGTATTTT. This translates into CASYLQGELTDTQYF.

V and J are TRBV5-1 and TRBJ1-4; 9 bases are a match to TRBD1. The V segment lost 4 bases and the J segment 6 bases; nucleotides outside the gene matches: 10. This CDR3 region has 16 residues. Per the germline V gene, CDR1 is SGHRS and CDR2 is YFSETQ. DNA for the CDR3: TGCGCCAGCAGCCCTGGGACAGGGCTAAGTTATGAAAAACTGTTTTTT. This translates into CASSPGTGLSYEKLFF.

The chain carries TRBV28 and TRBJ1-2; D may be TRBD1 (6 bases). The V end lost 5 bases, the J end lost 4 bases, and 14 bases lay between the germline ends. The germline V gene has CDR1 MDHEN and CDR2 SYDVKM. This CDR3 comprises 14 residues. The CDR3 DNA follows: TGTGCCAGCAGTCCTAATATGGACAGCTATGGCTACACCTTC. Translated: CASSPNMDSYGYTF.

In its sample, this clone was seen once. The chain couples TRBV3-1 (or the pseudogene TRBV3-2) to TRBJ2-3, with 10 positions matching TRBD2. Germline values: CDR1 LGHDT, CDR2 YNNKEL (reference sequence). The CDR3 consists of 15 residues. Trimming cost V 6 bases and J 4 bases; bases outside gene matches: 7. The DNA for the CDR3 is TGTGCCAGCAGTATTAGCGGGAGGTGGGCAGATACGCAGTATTTT. Protein sequence: CASSISGRWADTQYF.

The gene calls are TRBV18 and TRBJ1-3, with D possibly being TRBD1 (6 bases). Germline V gene lookup returns CDR1 KGHSH and CDR2 LQKENI. The CDR3 runs 14 residues. The V gene lost 6 bases and the J gene lost 0 bases, with 9 bases spanning the gap. The CDR3 DNA is TGTGCCAGCTCTCTACAGGGCTCTGGAAACACCATATATTTT. Its translation: CASSLQGSGNTIYF.

The rearrangement uses TRBV2 and TRBJ2-3; 8 bases agree with TRBD1. This CDR3 spans 13 amino acids. Per germline, CDR1 SNHLY and CDR2 FYNNEI. V was pared by 9 bases and J by 2 bases, with 4 bases of the junction left unmatched. The CDR3 protein is CARGQGITDTQYF. Here the CDR3 DNA reads TGTGCCAGAGGACAGGGAATCACAGATACGCAGTATTTT.

The V and J genes are TRBV4-2 and TRBJ2-7, with TRBD2 identical over 7 bases. The CDR3 is made up of 13 amino acids. V lost 4 bases to trimming and J lost 5 bases; unmatched junction nucleotides: 5. CDR1 and CDR2 (germline): LGHNA, YNFKEQ. The CDR3 is CASSRLAGDEQYF. For the CDR3, the DNA is TGTGCCAGCAGCCGCCTGGCGGGGGACGAGCAGTACTTC.

The genes are TRBV24-1 and TRBJ2-5; 7 positions agree with TRBD1. CDR1 and CDR2 (germline): KGHDR, SFDVKD. With 4 bases clipped from V and 5 bases from J, the junction kept 18 bases outside the gene matches. The CDR3 length is 18 residues. CDR3 sequence (DNA): TGTGCCACCAGTGACCGGACCGGGACAGTTATAAATACGGAGACCCAGTACTTC. The encoded protein is CATSDRTGTVINTETQYF.

V usage is TRBV6-4 and J usage is TRBJ2-7; 13 nucleotides match TRBD2. Germline lookup yields CDR1 MRHNA and CDR2 SNTAGT. This CDR3 comprises 16 residues. V was clipped by 3 bases and J by 2 bases; unmatched bases: 4. CDR3 protein: CASSETGTSGTYEQYF. The CDR3 nucleotides are TGTGCCAGCAGTGAGACCGGGACTAGCGGGACCTACGAGCAGTACTTC.

The chain recombines TRBV24-1 with TRBJ2-2; TRBD1 matches 11 bases. The germline V gene has CDR1 KGHDR and CDR2 SFDVKD. The CDR3 contains 18 residues. Trimming cost V 4 bases and J 5 bases; bases outside gene matches: 11. This chain's CDR3 is CATSDQTGQGARTGELFF. As DNA, the CDR3 is TGTGCCACCAGTGACCAAACCGGACAGGGGGCTCGAACCGGGGAGCTGTTTTTT.

The V gene is TRBV15, the J gene TRBJ1-1; TRBD1 is a possible D gene (5 bases). The V and J ends lost 3 bases and 3 bases respectively, with 8 bases between them. CDR1 and CDR2 (germline): LNHNV, YYDKDF (reference sequence). The CDR3 totals 13 residues. The CDR3: CATSREGDTEAFF. Written as DNA, the CDR3 is TGTGCCACCAGCAGGGAAGGGGACACTGAAGCTTTCTTT.

This rearrangement joins TRBV5-1 to TRBJ1-2; D is perhaps TRBD1 (5 bases). Germline loops: CDR1 SGHRS, CDR2 YFSETQ. CDR3 size: 15 residues. Trimming pared 1 base from V and 0 bases from J, leaving 10 bases between. CDR3: CASSLIGTPNYGYTF. In DNA, the CDR3 is TGCGCCAGCAGCTTGATCGGGACTCCTAACTATGGCTACACCTTC.

This chain joins TRBV6-1 and TRBJ1-5, with a tentative D call TRBD1 (6 bases). V lost 6 bases to trimming and J lost 1 base, with 16 bases between them. This CDR3 comprises 16 residues. Looked up from germline, CDR1 is MNHNS and CDR2 is SASEGT. The CDR3 DNA reads TGTGCCAGCAGGGAAACAGGGATATGGAGCAATCAGCCCCAGCATTTT. This gives the protein CASRETGIWSNQPQHF.

This clone has a single count. The rearrangement joins TRBV28 to TRBJ2-1; TRBD2 matches 8 bases. The V and J ends lost 2 bases and 7 bases, in that order; junction bases with no gene match: 7. The germline V gene encodes CDR1 MDHEN and CDR2 SYDVKM. The CDR3 runs to 15 residues. CDR3 nucleotide sequence: TGTGCCAGCAGTTTAGGTGGGACGGGAGGGAATGAGCAGTTCTTC. Amino acids: CASSLGGTGGNEQFF.

This clone was seen ten or more times. The V and J genes are TRBV5-1 and TRBJ1-1; D not resolved. Trimming left V 4 bases short and J 0 bases short, with 7 bases between. Per the germline V gene, CDR1 is SGHRS and CDR2 is YFSETQ. The CDR3 is 13 amino acids. The CDR3 coding sequence is TGCGCCAGCAGCACCGGTCTGAACACTGAAGCTTTCTTT. The encoded protein is CASSTGLNTEAFF.

Comments on this clone: In the same sample, other DNA sequences code for this CDR3. The chain couples TRBV19 to TRBJ2-1; 7 bases fit TRBD2. J gave up 1 base and V 1 base, and 4 bases lay outside the gene matches. In germline, CDR1 is LNHDA, CDR2 SQIVND (reference sequence). The CDR3 loop spans 16 amino acids. The CDR3 reads CASSIGVGRSYNEQFF. CDR3 sequence (DNA): TGTGCCAGTAGTATAGGGGTCGGGAGGTCCTACAATGAGCAGTTCTTC.